The sequence of this TCR beta chain was determined in a study of cytomegalovirus exposure and HLA in healthy donors. The PCR employed 60 Vbeta primers together with 13 Jbeta primers. Some clones are missing from TCRdb's copy, which holds only in-frame ones; the method was immunoSEQ multiplex PCR. This sample yields under 250,000 clones, of which 70% to 80% are seen a single time; 4.4% belongs to the top ten. This clone has a handful of counts. What it binds is unknown. Trimming removed 7 bases from V and 7 bases from J; junction bases left unmatched: 9. This CDR3 contains 13 residues. CDR1 and CDR2 (germline): SEHNR, FQNEAQ (reference sequence). Study-wide findings and caveats: TCR association rates varied by HLA locus in a later analysis, with DRB1 highest and HLA-C lowest.

The clonotype comes from a woman aged 30 to 39 in good health and CMV-seropositive. The sequenced sample consisted of PBMCs. The rearrangement joins TRBV7-9 to TRBJ1-2, with 7 nucleotides matching TRBD1. CDR3 DNA sequence: TGTGCCAGCACGAGGGGGCCTTGGGGTGGCTACACCTTC. Its translation: CASTRGPWGGYTF.